This T cell receptor beta chain is from a study of CD8+ T cells in alopecia areata. After isolation, RNA underwent reverse transcription to generate cDNA as the sequencing template. The data were produced by immunoSEQ multiplex PCR, yet TCRdb's version contains in-frame clones alone and is incomplete. The table includes fewer than 150,000 clones, around 64% detected once. V lost 0 bases to trimming and J lost 2 bases; unmatched junction nucleotides: 1. In germline, CDR1 is KGHSH, CDR2 LQKENI. The CDR3 contains 14 residues. This clone came up once. The antigen remains undetermined. Study-wide findings and caveats: An increase in clonality over normal scalp was evident in lesional scalp, especially alopecia totalis/universalis. Among patients, TCR sharing was less clear than in mice, a difference possibly due in part to HLA diversity in the patient population.

Input material: CD4+ T cells sorted from blood. The receptor was isolated from a human donor in good health. The chain links TRBV18 to TRBJ2-7, with 7 bases lining up with TRBD1. The CDR3 is CASSPPGTAYEQYF. The CDR3 nucleotides are TGTGCCAGCTCACCACCTGGGACAGCCTACGAGCAGTACTTC.